This TCR beta chain was sequenced in a study of control samples from healthy donors and cancer patients. This CDR3 has 15 amino acids. Germline V gene sequence: CDR1 ENHRY, CDR2 SYGVKD. J lost 8 bases, V lost 10 bases, and 19 bases had no gene match. TCRdb's copy holds only in-frame clones and misses some; the assay was immunoSEQ multiplex PCR. The table has over 100,000 clones, more than 85% seen once. Specimen: blood. V usage is TRBV10-3 and J usage is TRBJ1-2; 7 bases agree with TRBD1. This TCR was recovered from a woman aged 45 to 65 in good health. Here the CDR3 DNA reads TGTGCCACCGTCCAGGGGGGGAGCCAAACAGGCGGCTACACCTTC. It codes for CATVQGGSQTGGYTF.